This T cell receptor beta chain was retrieved from a study of blood T cell repertoires in COVID-19. Study background: Both acute and convalescent COVID-19 samples were obtained from the United States, Italy and Spain. In each case, the material was cDNA or gDNA derived from T cells, B-cell-depleted T cells, or PBMCs.

This CDR3 comprises 15 residues. The V and J ends lost 5 bases and 0 bases, in that order; junction bases with no gene match: 5. Per germline, CDR1 MNHEY and CDR2 SVGAGI. Under the authors' procedure: Amplification with reference gene primers provided the estimates of nucleated cell counts. This table comes from immunoSEQ multiplex PCR, and its TCRdb copy is limited to in-frame clones, with some not included. Clone size and V and J calls were adopted from that table, with D and trimming inferred from the DNA. The table includes tens of thousands of clones, 88% detected once. The chain links TRBV6-5 to TRBJ1-1, with 8 bases that match TRBD1. What was sequenced was peripheral blood. The receptor was isolated from a human donor in a cohort sampled during active COVID-19. The DNA for the CDR3 is TGTGCCAGCAGTCGACAGGGGAATATGAACACTGAAGCTTTCTTT. It specifies CASSRQGNMNTEAFF.